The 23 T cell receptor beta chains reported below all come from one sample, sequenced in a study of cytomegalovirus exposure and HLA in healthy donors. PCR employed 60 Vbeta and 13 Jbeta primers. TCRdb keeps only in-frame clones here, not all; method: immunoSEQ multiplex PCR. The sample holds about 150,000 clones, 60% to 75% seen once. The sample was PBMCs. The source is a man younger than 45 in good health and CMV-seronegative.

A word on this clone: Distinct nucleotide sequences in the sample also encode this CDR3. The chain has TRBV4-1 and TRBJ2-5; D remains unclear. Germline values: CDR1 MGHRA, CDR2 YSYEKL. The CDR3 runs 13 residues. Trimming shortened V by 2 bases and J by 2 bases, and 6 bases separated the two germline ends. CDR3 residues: CASSQRRQETQYF. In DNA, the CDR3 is TGCGCCAGCAGCCAACGGAGACAAGAGACCCAGTACTTC.

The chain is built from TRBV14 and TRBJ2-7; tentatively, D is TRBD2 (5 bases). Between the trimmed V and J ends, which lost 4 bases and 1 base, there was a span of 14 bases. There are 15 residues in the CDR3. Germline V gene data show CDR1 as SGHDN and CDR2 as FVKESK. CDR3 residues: CASSPRGSFSYEQYF. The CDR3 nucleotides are TGTGCCAGCAGCCCACGGGGTTCCTTTTCCTACGAGCAGTACTTC.

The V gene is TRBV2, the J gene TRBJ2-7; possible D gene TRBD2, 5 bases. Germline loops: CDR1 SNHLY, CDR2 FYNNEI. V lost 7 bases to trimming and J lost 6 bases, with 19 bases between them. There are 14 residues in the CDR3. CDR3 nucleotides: TGTGCCAGCATAGGGTTTCGGGGAAGAAGCGAGCAGTACTTC. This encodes CASIGFRGRSEQYF.

The CDR3 sequence is CASSISDFLSDEQFF. CDR3 sequence (DNA): TGTGCCAGTAGTATCAGCGACTTCCTTTCGGATGAGCAGTTCTTC. This chain uses TRBV19 with TRBJ2-1; D is ambiguous. This CDR3 comprises 15 residues. Trimming pared 3 bases from V and 8 bases from J, leaving 17 bases between. The germline gives CDR1 LNHDA, CDR2 SQIVND (reference sequence).

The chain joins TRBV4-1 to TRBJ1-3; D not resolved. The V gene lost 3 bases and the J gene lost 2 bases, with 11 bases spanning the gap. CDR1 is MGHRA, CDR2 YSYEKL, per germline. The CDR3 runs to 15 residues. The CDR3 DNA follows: TGCGCCAGCAGCCAGATGGCGGGCCCTGGAAACACCATATATTTT. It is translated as CASSQMAGPGNTIYF.

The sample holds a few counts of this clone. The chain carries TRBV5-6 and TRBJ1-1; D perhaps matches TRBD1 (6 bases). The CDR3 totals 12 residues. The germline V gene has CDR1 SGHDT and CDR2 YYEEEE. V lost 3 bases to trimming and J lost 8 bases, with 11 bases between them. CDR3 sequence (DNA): TGTGCCAGCAGCTCTTCAGGGGCAGAAGCTTTCTTT. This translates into CASSSSGAEAFF.

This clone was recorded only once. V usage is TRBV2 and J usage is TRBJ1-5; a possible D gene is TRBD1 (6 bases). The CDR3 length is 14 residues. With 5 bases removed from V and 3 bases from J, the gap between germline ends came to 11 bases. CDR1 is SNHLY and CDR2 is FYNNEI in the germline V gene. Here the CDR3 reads CASSYQGYNQPQHF. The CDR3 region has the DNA TGTGCCAGCAGTTACCAGGGGTACAATCAGCCCCAGCATTTT.

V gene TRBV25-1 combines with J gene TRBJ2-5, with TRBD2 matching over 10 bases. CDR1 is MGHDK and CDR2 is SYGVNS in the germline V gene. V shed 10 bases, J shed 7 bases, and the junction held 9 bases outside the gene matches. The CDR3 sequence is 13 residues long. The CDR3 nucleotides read TGTGCCACCAGGGAGCGGGGGGGCGGGACCCAGTACTTC. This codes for CATRERGGGTQYF.

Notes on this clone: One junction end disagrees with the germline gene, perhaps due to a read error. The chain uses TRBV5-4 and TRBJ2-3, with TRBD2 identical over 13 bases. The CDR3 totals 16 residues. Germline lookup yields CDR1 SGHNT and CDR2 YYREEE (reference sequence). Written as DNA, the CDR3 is TGTGCCAACAGCTGGGGACTAGCGGGGAGCACAGATACGCAGTATTTT. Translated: CANSWGLAGSTDTQYF.

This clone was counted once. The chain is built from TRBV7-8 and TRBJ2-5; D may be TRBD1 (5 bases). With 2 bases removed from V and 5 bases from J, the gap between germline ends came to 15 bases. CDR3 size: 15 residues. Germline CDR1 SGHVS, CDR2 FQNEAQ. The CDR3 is CASSLWFGQGETQYF. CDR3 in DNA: TGTGCCAGCAGCTTATGGTTTGGACAAGGGGAGACCCAGTACTTC.

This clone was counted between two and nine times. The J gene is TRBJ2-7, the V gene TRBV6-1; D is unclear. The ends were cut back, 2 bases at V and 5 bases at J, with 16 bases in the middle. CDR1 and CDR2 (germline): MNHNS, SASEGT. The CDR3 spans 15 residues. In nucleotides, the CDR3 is TGTGCCAGCAGTGAAAGCGCTGACTTTGTGGACGAGCAGTACTTC. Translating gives CASSESADFVDEQYF.

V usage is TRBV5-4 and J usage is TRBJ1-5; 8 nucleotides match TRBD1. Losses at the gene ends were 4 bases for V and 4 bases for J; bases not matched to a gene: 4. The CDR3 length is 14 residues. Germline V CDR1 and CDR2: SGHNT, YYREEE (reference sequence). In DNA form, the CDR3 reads TGTGCCAGCAGCCCCGGACAGGGAAATCAGCCCCAGCATTTT. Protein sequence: CASSPGQGNQPQHF. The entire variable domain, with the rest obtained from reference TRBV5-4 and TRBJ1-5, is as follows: ETGVTQSPTHLIKTRGQQVTLRCSSQSGHNTVSWYQQALGQGPQFIFQYYREEENGRGNFPPRFSGLQFPNYSSELNVNALELDDSALYLCASSPGQGNQPQHFGDGTRLSIL.

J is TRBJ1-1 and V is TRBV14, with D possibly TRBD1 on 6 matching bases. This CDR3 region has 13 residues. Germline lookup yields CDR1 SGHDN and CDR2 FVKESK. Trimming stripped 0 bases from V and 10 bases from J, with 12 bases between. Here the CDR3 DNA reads TGTGCCAGCAGCCAAGACCGGGACACGGGAGCTTTCTTT. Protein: CASSQDRDTGAFF.

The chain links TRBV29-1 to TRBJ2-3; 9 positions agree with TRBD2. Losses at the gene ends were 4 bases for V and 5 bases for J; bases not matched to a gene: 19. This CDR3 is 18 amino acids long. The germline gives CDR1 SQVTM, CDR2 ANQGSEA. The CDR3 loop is CSVVRFGSGRRVVDTQYF. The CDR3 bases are TGCAGCGTTGTCCGCTTTGGGAGCGGGAGGCGGGTTGTAGATACGCAGTATTTT.

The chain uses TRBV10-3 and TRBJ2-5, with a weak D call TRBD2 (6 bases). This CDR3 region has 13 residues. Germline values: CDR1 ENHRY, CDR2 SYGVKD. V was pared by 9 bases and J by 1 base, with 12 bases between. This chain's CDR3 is CAIVGTPQETQYF. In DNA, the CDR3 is TGTGCCATAGTCGGGACTCCCCAAGAGACCCAGTACTTC.

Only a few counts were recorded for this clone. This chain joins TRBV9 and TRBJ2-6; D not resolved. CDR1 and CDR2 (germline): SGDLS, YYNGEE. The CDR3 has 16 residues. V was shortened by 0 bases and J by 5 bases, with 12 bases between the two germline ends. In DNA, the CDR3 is TGTGCCAGCAGCGTAGACACAGTCCCCCGGGCCAACGTCCTGACTTTC. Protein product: CASSVDTVPRANVLTF.

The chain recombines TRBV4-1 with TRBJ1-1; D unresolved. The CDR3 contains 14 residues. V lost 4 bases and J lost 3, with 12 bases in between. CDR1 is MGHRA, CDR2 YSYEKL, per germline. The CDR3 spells CASSPGGSYTEAFF. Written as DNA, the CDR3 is TGCGCCAGCAGCCCAGGAGGGAGTTACACTGAAGCTTTCTTT.

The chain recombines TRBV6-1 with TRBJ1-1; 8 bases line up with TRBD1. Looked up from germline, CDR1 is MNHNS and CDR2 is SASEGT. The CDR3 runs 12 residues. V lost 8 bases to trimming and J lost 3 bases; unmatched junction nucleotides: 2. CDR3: CASEQGDTEAFF. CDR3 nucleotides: TGTGCCAGCGAACAGGGGGACACTGAAGCTTTCTTT.

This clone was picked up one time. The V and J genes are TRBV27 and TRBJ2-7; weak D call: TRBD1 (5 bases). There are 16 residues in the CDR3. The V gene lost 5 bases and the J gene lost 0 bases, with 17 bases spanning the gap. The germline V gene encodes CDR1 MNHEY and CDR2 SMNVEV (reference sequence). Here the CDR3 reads CASSPRVGVSSYEQYF. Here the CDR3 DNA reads TGTGCCAGCAGTCCCCGAGTAGGGGTCAGCTCCTACGAGCAGTACTTC.

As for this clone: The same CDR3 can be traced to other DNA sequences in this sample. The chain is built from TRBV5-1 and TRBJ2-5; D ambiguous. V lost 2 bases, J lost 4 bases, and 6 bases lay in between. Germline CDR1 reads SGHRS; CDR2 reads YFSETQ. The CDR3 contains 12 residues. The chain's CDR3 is CASSLTGETQYF. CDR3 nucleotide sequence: TGCGCCAGCAGCTTAACGGGAGAGACCCAGTACTTC.

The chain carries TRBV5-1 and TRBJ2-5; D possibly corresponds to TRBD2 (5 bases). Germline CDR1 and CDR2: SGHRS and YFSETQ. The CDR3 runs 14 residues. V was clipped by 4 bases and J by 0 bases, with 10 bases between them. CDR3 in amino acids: CASSPGRYQETQYF. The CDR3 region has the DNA TGCGCCAGCAGCCCGGGAAGGTACCAAGAGACCCAGTACTTC.

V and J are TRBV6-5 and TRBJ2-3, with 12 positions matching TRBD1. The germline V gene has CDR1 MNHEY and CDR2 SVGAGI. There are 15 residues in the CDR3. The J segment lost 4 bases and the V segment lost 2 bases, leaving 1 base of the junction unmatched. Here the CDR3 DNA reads TGTGCCAGCAGTTACGGGACAGGGGGCGCAGATACGCAGTATTTT. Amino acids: CASSYGTGGADTQYF.

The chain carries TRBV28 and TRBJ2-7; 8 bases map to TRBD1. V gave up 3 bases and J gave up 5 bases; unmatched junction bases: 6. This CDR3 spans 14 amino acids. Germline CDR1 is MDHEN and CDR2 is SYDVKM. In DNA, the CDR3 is TGTGCCAGCAGTTTCCGGGACAGGCCAAACGAGCAGTACTTC. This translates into CASSFRDRPNEQYF.